The source of this T cell receptor beta chain is a study of blood T cell repertoires in COVID-19. Losses at the gene ends were 5 bases for V and 2 bases for J; bases not matched to a gene: 6. Germline V CDR1 and CDR2: LNHDA, SQIVND (reference sequence). The CDR3 is 15 amino acids. Using immunoSEQ multiplex PCR, the repertoire was profiled, and TCRdb retains in-frame clones only, with some absent. Of approximately 220,000 clones detected, 80% to 85% appear once; the ten largest clones hold 27%. This TCR came from a man aged 35 to 55 with acute or convalescent COVID-19. V is TRBV19 and J is TRBJ1-1; TRBD1 aligns across 9 bases. Material for sequencing was peripheral blood. The CDR3 DNA reads as TGTGCCAGTAGTCCCCGGGACAGGGACAACACTGAAGCTTTCTTT. This gives the protein CASSPRDRDNTEAFF.